This T cell receptor beta chain stems from a study of cytomegalovirus exposure and HLA in healthy donors. Study-wide results and limits: Follow-up analysis later connected one missense variant in DCLRE1C with trimming of TCR beta V- and J-genes. Some V segments (TRBV6-2 and TRBV6-3 among them) were excluded as indistinguishable.

Both 60 Vbeta primers and 13 Jbeta primers went into the PCR. Assay used: immunoSEQ multiplex PCR; TCRdb lists only in-frame clones, some missing. Seen in this sample are around 27,000 clones; the ten most common clones hold 0.71%. This CDR3 is built from 16 residues. The germline CDR1 and CDR2 sequences are MNHNS and SASEGT. Comment on this clone: The antigen remains undetermined. Its ends do not fully match the called genes, so a read error is possible.

This receptor was identified in a man aged 25 to 45 in good health and CMV-seronegative. Sequencing was carried out using PBMCs. The rearrangement joins TRBV6-1 to TRBJ1-2; unclear D gene. The CDR3 here is CASSEVSEGLNYGYTF. The CDR3 coding sequence is TGTGCCAGCAGCGAAGTCTCAGAAGGACTTAACTATGGCTACACCTTC.